These 8 T cell receptor beta chains were all obtained from the same sample, sequenced in a study of regulatory T cells in long-lasting Graves disease. Through Arm-PCR of CDR3 regions and iRepertoire HTBI primers, TCR beta libraries were built. In TCRdb, the multiplex PCR reads were re-called with MiXCR into one record per CDR3 protein. The data contain 400,000 to 500,000 distinct CDR3 sequences, 21% of them singletons. Time point in this sample: persistent/refractory GD, antithyroid drugs over 5 years with positive TRAb. Isolated PBMC RNA provided the starting material for the TCR library. The material was peripheral blood mononuclear cells (PBMCs), obtained when the disease was refractory, from a patient treated with antithyroid drugs. The receptors were gathered from a female donor with Graves disease.

At least ten counts were recorded for this clonotype. The chain's CDR3 is CASSSMRDRARGETQYF. CDR3 coding DNA: TGTGCCAGCAGTTCAATGAGGGACAGGGCACGGGGGGAGACCCAGTACTTC. This chain joins TRBV28 and TRBJ2-5, with 9 positions matching TRBD1. There are 17 residues in the CDR3. The V and J ends lost 4 bases and 5 bases, in that order; junction bases with no gene match: 14. Germline V gives CDR1 MDHEN, CDR2 SYDVKM.

This clonotype was seen a handful of times. This sequence joins TRBV7-8 and TRBJ2-7, with a weak D call TRBD1 (5 bases). Germline V gives CDR1 SGHVS, CDR2 FQNEAQ. The CDR3 has 12 residues. V lost 5 bases and J lost 5, with 10 bases in between. CDR3 coding DNA: TGTGCCAGCAGCCCGAGCAGGGACGAGCAGTACTTC. This translates into CASSPSRDEQYF.

The chain carries TRBV4-2 and TRBJ2-7, with a weak D call TRBD1 (6 bases). The CDR3 is made up of 17 amino acids. V was clipped by 0 bases and J by 0 bases, with 15 bases between them. Germline V CDR1 and CDR2: LGHNA, YNFKEQ. The DNA for the CDR3 is TGTGCCAGCAGCCAAGAGGACTCAGGGGATAGCTCCTACGAGCAGTACTTC. This codes for CASSQEDSGDSSYEQYF.

The rearrangement links TRBV20-1 to TRBJ2-7; 11 positions agree with TRBD1. J was trimmed by 6 bases and V by 3 bases; bases with no gene match: 4. Germline V gene sequence: CDR1 DFQATT, CDR2 SNEGSKA (reference sequence). The CDR3 totals 13 residues. CDR3: CSASGTGGIEQYF. The CDR3 DNA follows: TGCAGTGCTAGCGGGACAGGGGGGATCGAGCAGTACTTC.

With regard to this clonotype: This sequence may be a read error, since a much larger clone differs from it by one base. The rearrangement uses TRBV2 and TRBJ1-3; no reliable D call. V was trimmed by 6 bases and J by 5 bases, leaving 14 bases between them. CDR1 is SNHLY, CDR2 FYNNEI, per germline. The CDR3 spans 14 residues. The CDR3 sequence is CASSETGRRNTIYF. In DNA, the CDR3 is TGTGCCAGCAGCGAAACGGGCAGAAGAAACACCATATATTTT.

This clonotype has just a few counts. This chain connects TRBV5-1 to TRBJ1-4; 10 bases are a match to TRBD1. V was pared by 0 bases and J by 7 bases, with 0 bases of the junction left unmatched. There are 14 residues in the CDR3. From germline, CDR1 is SGHRS and CDR2 YFSETQ. This CDR3 reads CASSLGQGAEKLFF. CDR3 sequence (DNA): TGCGCCAGCAGCTTGGGACAGGGGGCTGAAAAACTGTTTTTT.

The J gene is TRBJ1-2, the V gene TRBV27; D ambiguous. V gave up 6 bases and J gave up 2 bases, with 13 bases separating them. This CDR3 has 14 residues. From germline, CDR1 is MNHEY and CDR2 SMNVEV (reference sequence). The CDR3 DNA follows: TGTGCCAGCAGAGAATCCGGGATGAACTATGGCTACACCTTC. Protein sequence: CASRESGMNYGYTF.

In its sample, this clonotype was seen many times. The V call is TRBV10-3, the J call TRBJ2-7; 7 bases map to TRBD1. The J segment lost 2 bases and the V segment lost 11 bases, leaving 9 bases of the junction unmatched. The germline V gene encodes CDR1 ENHRY and CDR2 SYGVKD. The CDR3 sequence is 13 residues long. CDR3 region: CAAGTASPYEQYF. In DNA, the CDR3 is TGTGCCGCCGGGACAGCTTCTCCCTACGAGCAGTACTTC.